The next 8 T cell receptor beta chains were all read from a single sample in a study of identical twins. TCRdb independently ran MiXCR on the 5' RACE reads; one entry per CDR3 protein. This sample has about 210,000 distinct CDR3 sequences, with less than 9.5% found just once. Sequencing input: memory (CD45RO+) T cells sorted from blood. All receptors derive from a woman between 18 and 30 years old in good health.

This clonotype has just a few counts. The gene calls are TRBV6-1 and TRBJ1-5; D may be TRBD1 (5 bases). Looked up from germline, CDR1 is MNHNS and CDR2 is SASEGT. This CDR3 is 14 amino acids long. Trimming took 8 bases from V and 2 from J, leaving 13 bases between them. CDR3 sequence reads: CASRRTGGNQPQHF. The CDR3 DNA is TGTGCCAGCCGGAGAACAGGAGGCAATCAGCCCCAGCATTTT.

This clonotype has at least ten counts. V usage is TRBV2 and J usage is TRBJ2-3; a weak D match, TRBD1 (5 bases). The CDR3 loop spans 14 amino acids. Germline V gene sequence: CDR1 SNHLY, CDR2 FYNNEI. Trimming shortened V by 11 bases and J by 0 bases, and 15 bases separated the two germline ends. The CDR3 loop reads CAVRGLASTDTQYF. In DNA, the CDR3 is TGTGCCGTTAGGGGTCTTGCTAGCACAGATACGCAGTATTTT.

The chain employs TRBV18 and TRBJ2-7; D uncertain. Trimming shortened V by 3 bases and J by 5 bases, and 14 bases separated the two germline ends. This CDR3 is built from 14 residues. Germline loops: CDR1 KGHSH, CDR2 LQKENI. The CDR3 nucleotides read TGTGCCAGCTCACCTAGGGCAGAGGAAGACGAGCAGTACTTC. Translation: CASSPRAEEDEQYF.

This clonotype was detected a few times. The chain has TRBV5-1 and TRBJ2-3; 8 positions match TRBD2. The ends lost 0 bases at V and 3 bases at J; junction bases unmatched: 3. Per the germline V gene, CDR1 is SGHRS and CDR2 is YFSETQ. The CDR3 consists of 15 residues. CDR3 DNA: TGCGCCAGCAGCTTGGGAGGCGGGGGGACAGATACGCAGTATTTT. This encodes CASSLGGGGTDTQYF. Supplemented by reference TRBV5-1 and TRBJ2-3, the full variable domain reads KAGVTQTPRYLIKTRGQQVTLSCSPISGHRSVSWYQQTPGQGLQFLFEYFSETQRNKGNFPGRFSGRQFSNSRSEMNVSTLELGDSALYLCASSLGGGGTDTQYFGPGTRLTVL.

This clonotype was seen more than once but under ten times. This rearrangement joins TRBV10-3 to TRBJ2-7; TRBD2 matches at 8 bases. The CDR3 contains 10 residues. The ends lost 10 bases at V and 7 bases at J; junction bases unmatched: 3. Looked up from germline, CDR1 is ENHRY and CDR2 is SYGVKD. The CDR3 is CATGGGEQYF. The CDR3 DNA follows: TGTGCCACCGGGGGGGGGGAGCAGTACTTC.

The J gene is TRBJ2-1, the V gene TRBV7-2; D call uncertain. The CDR3 length is 16 residues. Germline-derived CDR1 and CDR2 are SGHTA and FQGNSA. V lost 4 bases and J lost 1, with 14 bases in between. CDR3 protein: CASSSTRAVSYNEQFF. The CDR3 nucleotides read TGTGCCAGCAGCTCCACGCGTGCGGTTTCCTACAATGAGCAGTTCTTC.

This clonotype was observed a handful of times. The genes are TRBV18 and TRBJ2-2; 15 bases map to TRBD2. The V and J ends lost 3 bases and 4 bases, in that order; junction bases with no gene match: 6. The CDR3 sequence is 18 residues long. Germline V gene sequence: CDR1 KGHSH, CDR2 LQKENI. The chain's CDR3 is CASSPLPGLAGGTGELFF. As DNA, the CDR3 is TGTGCCAGCTCACCCCTCCCGGGACTAGCGGGAGGCACCGGGGAGCTGTTTTTT. The full variable domain, rest sourced from reference TRBV18 and TRBJ2-2, is NAGVMQNPRHLVRRRGQEARLRCSPMKGHSHVYWYRQLPEEGLKFMVYLQKENIIDESGMPKERFSAEFPKEGPSILRIQQVVRGDSAAYFCASSPLPGLAGGTGELFFGEGSRLTVL.

This clonotype was observed at least ten times. This chain uses TRBV20-1 with TRBJ2-7, with TRBD2 matching over 11 bases. Per the germline V gene, CDR1 is DFQATT and CDR2 is SNEGSKA (reference sequence). The CDR3 extends over 16 amino acids. With 0 bases clipped from V and 1 base from J, the junction kept 5 bases outside the gene matches. CDR3 in amino acids: CSARDTSGSSSYEQYF. In nucleotides, the CDR3 is TGCAGTGCTAGAGATACTAGCGGGAGTTCGTCCTACGAGCAGTACTTC.